This TCR beta chain stems from a study of T cell responses to AZD1222 COVID-19 vaccine. Assay used: immunoSEQ multiplex PCR; TCRdb lists only in-frame clones, some missing. The sample yields 150,000 to 200,000 clones, less than 90% seen once. Germline V gene lookup returns CDR1 LGHDT and CDR2 YNNKEL (reference sequence). The V segment lost 6 bases and the J segment 6 bases; nucleotides outside the gene matches: 10. This CDR3 is built from 15 residues. Notes on the study in general: Reports indicate that nearly half of spike-specific TCRs are directed at unmutated variant regions. CD4 TCRs covered the whole spike, strongest at regions 160-218 and 743-854. Most donors were white British, females outnumbered males, and clonal diversity was possibly underestimated. Baseline serology detected seropositivity in only a handful of AZD1222 recipients.

Note on this clone: The antigen is unknown.

Material: peripheral blood, obtained on day 0 of AZD1222 vaccination. The chain combines TRBV3-1 (or the pseudogene TRBV3-2) with TRBJ2-2; 7 nucleotides agree with TRBD1. The source of this sequence is an adult in good health. CDR3 sequence reads: CASRNIRQGAGELFF. The DNA for the CDR3 is TGTGCCAGCAGAAACATTAGACAGGGTGCCGGGGAGCTGTTTTTT.